This T cell receptor beta chain was obtained from a study of T cell responses to AZD1222 COVID-19 vaccine. Produced via immunoSEQ multiplex PCR; TCRdb's table is partial and in-frame only. The sample gives approximately 180,000 clones, roughly nine tenths of which show up once; 2.6% is in the top ten. Sequencing used peripheral blood, obtained on day 0 of AZD1222 vaccination. The source is an adult in good health.

The CDR3 DNA reads as TGTGCCAGCAAACCAACAGGGACTAACTATGGCTACACCTTC. Residues: CASKPTGTNYGYTF. The rearrangement links TRBV27 to TRBJ1-2; tentative D call: TRBD1 (6 bases). V dropped 7 bases and J dropped 0 bases, with 12 bases sitting between them. This CDR3 has 14 residues. From germline, CDR1 is MNHEY and CDR2 SMNVEV (reference sequence).